The sample holds a few counts of the clone carrying this T cell receptor (beta chain). Its target is unknown. TCRdb re-analysed the reads in MiXCR, keeping a single row per CDR3 protein. The table lists about 340,000 distinct CDR3 sequences, about 28% of them singletons. These data are taken from a study of T cell repertoires in cytomegalovirus infection. Study overall: HLA-C-restricted CMV epitopes, recently identified, and well-studied HLA-B-restricted ones were used by the study. The public TCR beta signatures pointed to both CMV infection and matching HLA type. Regarding the study as a whole: In two of eight donors, the top clonotype was HLA-C-restricted CMV-specific.

The CDR3 has 16 amino acids. Germline values: CDR1 MDHEN, CDR2 SYDVKM. Trimming removed 0 bases at V and 7 bases at J, with 13 bases between. The V gene is TRBV28, the J gene TRBJ1-6; tentatively, D is TRBD1 (5 bases). Sequenced here: cultured PBMCs, sampled from culture after CMV antigen stimulation. The clonotype originates from a human donor in good health (CMV status not recorded). Some clones in this sample may be carry-over from other donors' samples. Here the CDR3 reads CASSLWVGAGNSPLHF. CDR3 nucleotide sequence: TGTGCCAGCAGTTTATGGGTTGGGGCCGGGAATTCACCCCTCCACTTT. Full variable domain (missing parts from reference TRBV28 and TRBJ1-6): DVKVTQSSRYLVKRTGEKVFLECVQDMDHENMFWYRQDPGLGLRLIYFSYDVKMKEKGDIPEGYSVSREKKERFSLILESASTNQTSMYLCASSLWVGAGNSPLHFGNGTRLTVT.